A single T cell receptor (beta chain) is shown here with its context. The V and J ends lost 1 base and 6 bases respectively, with 14 bases between them. Germline-derived CDR1 and CDR2 are SGDLS and YYNGEE. This CDR3 contains 15 residues. Profiled with immunoSEQ multiplex PCR; TCRdb holds only in-frame clones, not every one. This sample has tens of thousands of clones, with about 82% found just once. The sample is drawn from a study of cytomegalovirus exposure and HLA in healthy donors. Overall study: The approximately 670 first-cohort repertoires shared a platform with the 110 or so validation repertoires, as reported in a later analysis.

This sequence joins TRBV9 and TRBJ2-1, with a tentative D call TRBD2 (6 bases). The clonotype originates from a man between 25 and 39 years old in good health and CMV-seronegative. The sample taken for sequencing was PBMCs. DNA for the CDR3: TGTGCCAGCAGCGTATTGCCTAGCGCCTCCAATGAGCAGTTCTTC. Protein sequence: CASSVLPSASNEQFF.